This TCR beta chain was documented in a study of cytomegalovirus exposure and HLA in healthy donors. V lost 1 base and J lost 7; bases outside the gene matches: 7. Germline loops: CDR1 LGHNA, CDR2 YNFKEQ. The CDR3 is 16 amino acids. It was with 60 Vbeta and 13 Jbeta primers that the PCR ran. Assay: immunoSEQ multiplex PCR; the TCRdb copy retains only in-frame clones and omits some. The sample records 95,000 or so clones, 80% to 85% being singletons. The TCR originated in a woman between 65 and 79 years old in good health and CMV-seropositive. The sample taken for sequencing was PBMCs. The chain has TRBV4-2 and TRBJ2-1; 10 nucleotides agree with TRBD2. CDR3 DNA sequence: TGTGCCAGCAGCCAAGTTAGCCTAGCGGGAGCAAATGAGCAGTTCTTC. This encodes CASSQVSLAGANEQFF.